These T cell receptor beta chains were read from a single sample in a study of response to subunit inactivated influenza vaccine. TCRdb reanalysed the RT-PCR reads using MiXCR and keeps one entry per CDR3 protein. The table shows fewer than 700,000 distinct CDR3 sequences, with 10% to 15% occurring only once. The input for sequencing was PBMCs from blood, taken more than 35 days after vaccination. Receptors originate from a man in his fifties or sixties who received an inactivated influenza vaccine. Each CDR3 is given without its conserved first and last residue.

v_gene	j_gene	CDR3aa
TRBV18	TRBJ1-5	ASSEGVDQPQH
TRBV12-3/TRBV12-4	TRBJ2-1	ASSSSVGATF
TRBV28	TRBJ2-7	ASSFRLGGPREQY
TRBV5-1	TRBJ2-3	ASSLQGVYTDTQY
TRBV28	TRBJ2-2	ASSFPGVDTGELF
TRBV12-3/TRBV12-4	TRBJ2-1	ASSLGGDPSYNEQF
TRBV12-3/TRBV12-4	TRBJ1-5	ASSFAGGADQPQH
TRBV12-3/TRBV12-4	TRBJ1-1	ASSPTGGLTEAF
TRBV25-1	TRBJ2-7	ASSDPVGQLPYEQY
TRBV11-1	TRBJ2-7	ASSLGTFGGGSSYEQY
TRBV14	TRBJ1-4	ASSQGVYEKLF
TRBV4-1	TRBJ1-2	ASSQELQGLYYGYT
TRBV3-1	TRBJ1-6	ASSQESGSPLH
TRBV7-9	TRBJ2-7	ASSTGNPREQY
TRBV6-2/TRBV6-3	TRBJ1-5	ASSYRDGYNQPQH
TRBV12-3/TRBV12-4	TRBJ2-5	ASSYWAGGEETQY
TRBV4-2	TRBJ2-5	ASSQGGPNQETQY
TRBV11-2	TRBJ1-2	ASSPIRTIPNYGYT
TRBV12-3/TRBV12-4	TRBJ2-7	ASSPTSGTGGYEQY
TRBV4-1	TRBJ1-2	ASRTPGQSPNYGYT